A single sample is the source of the 4 T cell receptor beta chains below, sequenced in a study of T cells in Graves' hyperthyroidism and ophthalmopathy. From RNA transcripts, TCR beta CDR3 regions were amplified. HTBI primers drove first-round RT-PCR of the TCR CDR3. TCRdb re-analysed the multiplex PCR reads in MiXCR, keeping a single row per CDR3 protein. The table includes hundreds of thousands of distinct CDR3 sequences, 25% detected once. The sample was blood. The receptors here all came from a man in his forties or fifties with Graves' hyperthyroidism that later progressed to Graves' ophthalmopathy.

This clonotype was detected ten times or more. V gene TRBV19 combines with J gene TRBJ1-5, with unresolved D. Trimming cost V 4 bases and J 1 base, with 11 bases left between them. The CDR3 runs to 15 residues. From germline, CDR1 is LNHDA and CDR2 SQIVND (reference sequence). CDR3 DNA sequence: TGTGCCAGTAGTAACTGGAGGCAGAGCAATCAGCCCCAGCATTTT. It yields the protein CASSNWRQSNQPQHF. The full variable domain, rest sourced from reference TRBV19 and TRBJ1-5, is DGGITQSPKYLFRKEGQNVTLSCEQNLNHDAMYWYRQDPGQGLRLIYYSQIVNDFQKGDIAEGYSVSREKKESFPLTVTSAQKNPTAFYLCASSNWRQSNQPQHFGDGTRLSIL.

This clonotype came up many times. This chain connects TRBV10-3 to TRBJ1-1; D not resolved. Germline lookup yields CDR1 ENHRY and CDR2 SYGVKD. Trimming pared 2 bases from V and 0 bases from J, leaving 4 bases between. The CDR3 length is 13 residues. The chain's CDR3 is CAISEGVNTEAFF. The CDR3 bases are TGTGCCATCAGTGAGGGGGTGAACACTGAAGCTTTCTTT.

In its sample, this clonotype was seen many times. J is TRBJ1-5 and V is TRBV30, with D perhaps matching TRBD1 (5 bases). Trimming stripped 4 bases from V and 1 base from J, with 8 bases between. The germline gives CDR1 GTSNPN, CDR2 SVGIG (reference sequence). The CDR3 contains 13 residues. This CDR3 reads CAWTGSSNQPQHF. The CDR3 coding sequence is TGTGCCTGGACAGGGAGCAGCAATCAGCCCCAGCATTTT.

The chain uses TRBV6-2 or TRBV6-3 and TRBJ1-2; D might be TRBD1 (6 bases). The CDR3 loop spans 14 amino acids. V was trimmed by 2 bases and J by 4 bases, leaving 11 bases between them. CDR1 MNHEY and CDR2 SVGEGT come from the germline V gene. CDR3 in DNA: TGTGCCAGCAGTTACGTGGGGGCAAGCTATGGCTACACCTTC. It translates to CASSYVGASYGYTF.